These 14 T cell receptor beta chains originate from one sample sequenced in a study of OX40 agonist ivuxolimab in advanced cancers. Clones were read by immunoSEQ multiplex PCR, and TCRdb kept only the in-frame ones, dropping some. The sample records 20,000 to 25,000 clones, around nine tenths being singletons. The specimen comprised CD4+ or CD8+ T cells sorted from blood, sampled in a trial of the OX40 agonist ivuxolimab. These receptors all come from an adult with an advanced solid tumor such as melanoma, head and neck, liver or kidney cancer.

The CDR3 nucleotides read TGTGCCAGCAGTAGGTGGGGCAATCAGCCCCAGCATTTT. Its protein product is CASSRWGNQPQHF. This chain joins TRBV27 and TRBJ1-5; D not resolved. Germline V CDR1 and CDR2: MNHEY, SMNVEV (reference sequence). The CDR3 contains 13 residues. V was trimmed by 5 bases and J by 2 bases, leaving 7 bases between them.

The chain carries TRBV18 and TRBJ2-1; TRBD2 is a possible D gene (5 bases). The V gene's germline CDR1 is KGHSH and CDR2 LQKENI. The CDR3 loop spans 15 amino acids. V was trimmed by 2 bases and J by 7 bases, leaving 15 bases between them. The CDR3 nucleotides read TGTGCCAGCTCACCAGTCGTAGGGCCGGGGAATGAGCAGTTCTTC. It yields the protein CASSPVVGPGNEQFF.

J is TRBJ1-2 and V is TRBV5-4; 8 bases match TRBD1. J was trimmed by 4 bases and V by 4 bases; bases with no gene match: 12. The germline CDR1 and CDR2 sequences are SGHNT and YYREEE (reference sequence). The CDR3 covers 16 residues. CDR3: CASSSLGGTGLYGYTF. CDR3 coding DNA: TGTGCCAGCAGCAGCTTGGGTGGGACAGGCCTCTATGGCTACACCTTC.

Comments on this clone: Germline is not matched at one junction end, which may reflect a read error. The CDR3 here is CASSVDRGHYTEAFF. The CDR3 region has the DNA TGTGCCAGTAGTGTAGACAGGGGCCATTACACTGAAGCTTTCTTT. The V and J genes are TRBV19 and TRBJ1-1; 8 nucleotides agree with TRBD1. Germline V gives CDR1 LNHDA, CDR2 SQIVND (reference sequence). CDR3 length: 15 residues.

The rearrangement links TRBV6-6 to TRBJ2-1; the D is unclear. The CDR3 contains 14 residues. The germline V gene encodes CDR1 MNHNY and CDR2 SVGAGI (reference sequence). V lost 4 bases and J lost 2, with 9 bases in between. The CDR3 loop reads CASSFTSPYNEQFF. In DNA, the CDR3 is TGTGCCAGCAGTTTCACTTCCCCCTACAATGAGCAGTTCTTC.

V gene TRBV20-1 combines with J gene TRBJ1-1; no clear D gene. The CDR3 is 9 residues long. Per germline, CDR1 DFQATT and CDR2 SNEGSKA (reference sequence). V lost 3 bases and J 10 bases, leaving 6 bases between the germline ends. The CDR3 coding sequence is TGCAGTGCTAGTACCTCAGCTTTCTTT. This translates into CSASTSAFF.

The gene calls are TRBV9 and TRBJ2-5; no clear D. The CDR3 consists of 14 residues. The germline CDR1 and CDR2 sequences are SGDLS and YYNGEE. Trimming cost V 0 bases and J 5 bases, with 11 bases left between them. CDR3 sequence: CASSVGFNPETQYF. In nucleotides, the CDR3 is TGTGCCAGCAGCGTAGGGTTCAACCCCGAGACCCAGTACTTC.

The CDR3 protein is CASSSTRGIDTQYF. The CDR3, as DNA: TGTGCCAGCAGCTCGACTAGGGGTATAGATACGCAGTATTTT. The rearrangement uses TRBV5-5 and TRBJ2-3; the D gene is possibly TRBD2 (6 bases). There are 14 residues in the CDR3. Trimming pared 3 bases from V and 5 bases from J, leaving 13 bases between. Looked up from germline, CDR1 is SGHKS and CDR2 is YYEKEE (reference sequence).

V usage is TRBV11-2 and J usage is TRBJ1-4, with D tentatively TRBD1 (6 bases). V was trimmed by 1 base and J by 7 bases, leaving 13 bases between them. This CDR3 has 15 amino acids. Germline CDR1 and CDR2: SGHAT and FQNNGV. In DNA, the CDR3 is TGTGCCAGCAGCTTAGCAGGGGAGTTTCGTGAAAAACTGTTTTTT. Translation: CASSLAGEFREKLFF.

V is TRBV7-9 and J is TRBJ2-7; TRBD1 aligns across 10 bases. The CDR3 totals 14 residues. With 6 bases clipped from V and 3 bases from J, the junction kept 5 bases outside the gene matches. CDR1 SEHNR and CDR2 FQNEAQ come from the germline V gene (reference sequence). The CDR3 DNA reads TGTGCCAGCAGTTCGGACAGGGGGGTCTACGAGCAGTACTTC. This encodes CASSSDRGVYEQYF.

The J gene is TRBJ2-1, the V gene TRBV27; D remains unclear. This CDR3 has 13 residues. Germline lookup yields CDR1 MNHEY and CDR2 SMNVEV (reference sequence). Trimming removed 1 base from V and 7 bases from J, with 8 bases in between. The CDR3 reads CASSLWDGNEQFF. In nucleotides, the CDR3 is TGTGCCAGCAGTTTATGGGATGGGAATGAGCAGTTCTTC.

The rearrangement joins TRBV4-2 to TRBJ2-7, with 9 bases matching TRBD1. The J segment lost 3 bases and the V segment lost 1 base, leaving 4 bases of the junction unmatched. This CDR3 contains 15 residues. Germline-derived CDR1 and CDR2 are LGHNA and YNFKEQ. The CDR3 DNA sequence: TGTGCCAGCAGCCAAGTTGGACAGGGGAACTACGAGCAGTACTTC. This encodes CASSQVGQGNYEQYF.

This chain links TRBV6-1 with TRBJ2-7; unclear D gene. V was shortened by 2 bases and J by 3 bases, with 14 bases between the two germline ends. The CDR3 spans 15 residues. Per germline, CDR1 MNHNS and CDR2 SASEGT. CDR3 DNA sequence: TGTGCCAGCAGTGAATTTGGCAGCCCGGGCTACGAGCAGTACTTC. This codes for CASSEFGSPGYEQYF.

The rearrangement joins TRBV6-6 to TRBJ1-1; no clear D gene. CDR1 and CDR2 (germline): MNHNY, SVGAGI (reference sequence). The CDR3 length is 13 residues. V shed 0 bases and J shed 4 bases, with 6 bases lying between them. The CDR3 is CASSYSAGTEAFF. The DNA of the CDR3 is TGTGCCAGCAGTTACTCGGCGGGCACTGAAGCTTTCTTT.